This T cell receptor beta chain was profiled in a study of T cell responses to AZD1222 COVID-19 vaccine (TCRdb year 2021). Turning to the overall study: A total of just over 230 trial participants underwent TCR sequencing, of whom about 200 received two doses of AZD1222 and about 25 received two doses of the MenACWY control vaccine. Enrollment into the trials was organized by age into subgroups of 18-55, 56-69 and 70-plus years, and those subgroups contained around 150, 28 and 57 TCR-sequenced participants, respectively.

According to the germline V gene (reference sequence), CDR1 reads GTSNPN and CDR2 reads SVGIG. Germline trimming amounts to 8 bases on V and 4 bases on J, with 4 as the count of junction bases outside the gene matches. The CDR3, cysteine through phenylalanine, is 13 amino acids long. CDR3 DNA only is kept here, 39 bases in frame from base 1. Worth noting for this clone: Its binding antigen is unknown. Qualities for individual bases were not recorded, and no much larger clone is one base off.

The research as a whole found: No day 14 peak-response samples were available, so repertoires were characterized only after the peak T cell response. Only six or seven AZD1222 recipients were SARS-CoV-2 seropositive at baseline, limiting conclusions about previously exposed vaccinees. Participants were mostly white British and included more females than males, and it was suggested by the authors that clonal diversity may have been underestimated. Epitopes outside the regions mutated in the B.1.351 and B.1.1.7 variants were reportedly recognized by nearly half of the unique spike-specific TCRs. A significant rise in spike-specific TCR breadth and depth was observed after two AZD1222 doses relative to day 0 and relative to MenACWY recipients. The 56-69-year group was small, and its depth increase did not reach significance, likely because of low power. CD4 TCRs associated with the vaccine covered the entire spike protein, and the dominant responses were in regions 160-218 and 743-854.

The sample's time point label is to be understood as: about 28 days (+/-7) after the second vaccine dose. Because spike-specific TCR depth and breadth did not differ between the two schedules, AZD1222 recipients who got a second dose at roughly 4 weeks were pooled with those who got a second dose at roughly 12 weeks. Vaccinee samples were obtained from the UK trials COV001 and COV002, which included a single-blind randomized controlled phase 2/3 trial of AZD1222 (ChAdOx1 nCoV-19) in healthy adults. For TCRbeta chain sequencing, PBMC samples from trial participants were taken at day 0 and at day 28 after the second dose. The CDR3 regions of human TCRbeta chains were analyzed by immunosequencing. From the authors' description of their analysis: Repertoire TCRs were checked for matches against a reference library of SARS-CoV-2-specific TCRs that had been generated using the MIRA antigen-specificity platform. Breadth meant the fraction of unique TCRs that were SARS-CoV-2-associated, whereas depth meant the fraction of total T cells that were SARS-CoV-2-associated. Using the MIRA data, each spike-specific TCR was mapped to the spike region that the TCR reacts to and placed in a CD4 or CD8 class. Log10-transformed breadth and depth values were compared by one-way ANOVA with Sidak's multiple comparisons tests. TCRdb limited this immuneACCESS table to in-frame rearrangements with V and J called. A share of clones is missing; checked studies link under half to unresolved V genes, and the rest is unexplained. Clone size and the V and J calls come from that table; the DNA yielded D and trimming. The sample table records fewer than 150,000 clones; 88% of these occur just once. The ten largest clonotypes hold about 3.4% of the sample.

The sample was peripheral blood, taken 28 days after the second AZD1222 dose. This receptor was taken from an adult who received the AZD1222 COVID-19 vaccine. Rearrangement joined TRBV30 to TRBJ1-6, and TRBD1 aligns with 8 junction nucleotides. The nucleotide sequence reads as follows: TGTGCCGGGGGGACAGGTTATAATTCACCCCTCCACTTT. Its translation reads: CAGGTGYNSPLHF. Reference TRBV30 and TRBJ1-6 genes cover what lies past the CDR3, so the full variable domain is SQTIHQWPATLVQPVGSPLSLECTVEGTSNPNLYWYRQAAGRGLQLLFYSVGIGQISSEVPQNLSASRPQDRQFILSSKKLLLSDSGFYLCAGGTGYNSPLHFGNGTRLTVT.